This T cell receptor (beta chain) is from a study of T cells after yellow fever vaccination. About the study: SMART-Seq v4 Ultra Low Input prepared libraries from low-cell fractions.

CDR1 is SGHRS and CDR2 is YFSETQ in the germline V gene. V lost 3 bases, J lost 2 bases, and 5 bases stayed unmatched. The CDR3 sequence is 16 residues long. The study, taken as a whole, reports: The booster response re-showed most primary clones: 96% CD4, approximately 90% CD8.

This clonotype was seen ten or more times. Its antigen is currently unknown. Each CDR3 protein gets one entry after TCRdb re-called the 5' RACE reads with MiXCR. Of over 250,000 distinct CDR3 sequences listed, roughly 5.2% are singletons. The sequencing here drew on CD4+ T cells sorted from PBMCs, taken on the day of the yellow fever booster vaccination. The V call is TRBV5-1, the J call TRBJ2-3; 11 positions agree with TRBD2. The sequence was collected from a man between 18 and 35 years old who received the YFV17D yellow fever vaccine. The CDR3 DNA is TGCGCCAGCAGCTCGCTAGCGGGGGGACTCACAGATACGCAGTATTTT. Its protein is CASSSLAGGLTDTQYF. The full variable domain, with the rest looked up from reference TRBV5-1 and TRBJ2-3, is KAGVTQTPRYLIKTRGQQVTLSCSPISGHRSVSWYQQTPGQGLQFLFEYFSETQRNKGNFPGRFSGRQFSNSRSEMNVSTLELGDSALYLCASSSLAGGLTDTQYFGPGTRLTVL.